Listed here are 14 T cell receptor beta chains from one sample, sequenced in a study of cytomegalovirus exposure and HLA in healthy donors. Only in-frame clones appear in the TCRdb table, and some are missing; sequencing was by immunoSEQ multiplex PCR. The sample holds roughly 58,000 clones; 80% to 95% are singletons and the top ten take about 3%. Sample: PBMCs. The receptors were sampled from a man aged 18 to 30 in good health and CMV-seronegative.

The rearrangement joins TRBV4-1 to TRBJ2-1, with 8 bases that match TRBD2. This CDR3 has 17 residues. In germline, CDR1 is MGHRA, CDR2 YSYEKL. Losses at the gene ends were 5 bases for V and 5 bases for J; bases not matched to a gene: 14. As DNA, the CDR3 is TGCGCCAGCAGCGGACGTTTAGGGACTAGAGGGGACAATGAGCAGTTCTTC. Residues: CASSGRLGTRGDNEQFF.

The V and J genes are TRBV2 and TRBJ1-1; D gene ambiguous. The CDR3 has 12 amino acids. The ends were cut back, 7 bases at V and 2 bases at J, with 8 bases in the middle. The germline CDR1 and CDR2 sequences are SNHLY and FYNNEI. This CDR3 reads CASKRANTEAFF. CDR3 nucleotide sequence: TGTGCCAGCAAGAGGGCCAACACTGAAGCTTTCTTT.

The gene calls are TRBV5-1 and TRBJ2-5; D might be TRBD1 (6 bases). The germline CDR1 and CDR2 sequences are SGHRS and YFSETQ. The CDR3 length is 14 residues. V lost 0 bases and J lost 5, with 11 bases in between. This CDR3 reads CASSLGGPGETQYF. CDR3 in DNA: TGCGCCAGCAGCTTGGGGGGGCCGGGGGAGACCCAGTACTTC.

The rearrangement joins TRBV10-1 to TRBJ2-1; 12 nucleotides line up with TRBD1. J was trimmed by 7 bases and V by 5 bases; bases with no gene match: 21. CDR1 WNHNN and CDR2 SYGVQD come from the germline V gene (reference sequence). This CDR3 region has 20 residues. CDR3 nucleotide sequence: TGCGCCAGCAGTCCCCTACCCGGGACAGGGGGCGTTGAGTTATCAAATGAGCAGTTCTTC. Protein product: CASSPLPGTGGVELSNEQFF.

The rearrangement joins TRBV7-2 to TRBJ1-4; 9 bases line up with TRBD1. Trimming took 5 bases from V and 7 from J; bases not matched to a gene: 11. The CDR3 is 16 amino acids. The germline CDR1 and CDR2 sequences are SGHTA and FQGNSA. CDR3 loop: CASSPRGQGFVEKLFF. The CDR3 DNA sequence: TGTGCCAGCAGCCCCCGCGGACAGGGGTTCGTTGAAAAACTGTTTTTT.

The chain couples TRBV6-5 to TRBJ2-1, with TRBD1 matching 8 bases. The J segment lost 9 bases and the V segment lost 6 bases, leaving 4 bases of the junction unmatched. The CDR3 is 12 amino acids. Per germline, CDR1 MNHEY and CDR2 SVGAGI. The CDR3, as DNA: TGTGCCAGCAGACCCGACAGGGGTGAGCAGTTCTTC. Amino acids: CASRPDRGEQFF.

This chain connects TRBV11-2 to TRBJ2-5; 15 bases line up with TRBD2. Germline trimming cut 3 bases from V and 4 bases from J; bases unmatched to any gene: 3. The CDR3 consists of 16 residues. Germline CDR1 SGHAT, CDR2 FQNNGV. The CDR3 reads CASSFGTSGRSETQYF. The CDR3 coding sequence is TGTGCCAGCAGCTTCGGGACTAGCGGGAGGTCAGAGACCCAGTACTTC.

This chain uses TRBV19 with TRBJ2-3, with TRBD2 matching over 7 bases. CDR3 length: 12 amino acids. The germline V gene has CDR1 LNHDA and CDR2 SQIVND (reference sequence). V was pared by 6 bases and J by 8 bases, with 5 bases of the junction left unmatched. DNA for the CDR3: TGTGCCAGTAGACCGAGGGAGGGTACGCAGTATTTT. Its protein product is CASRPREGTQYF.

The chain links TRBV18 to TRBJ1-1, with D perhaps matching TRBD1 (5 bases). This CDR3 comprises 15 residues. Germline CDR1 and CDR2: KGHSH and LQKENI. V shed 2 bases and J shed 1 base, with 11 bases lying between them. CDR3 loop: CASSPTDKPNTEAFF. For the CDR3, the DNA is TGTGCCAGCTCACCAACGGACAAGCCGAACACTGAAGCTTTCTTT.

CDR3 protein: CASSSAGQGRNQPQHF. CDR3 in DNA: TGTGCCAGCAGTTCGGCGGGACAGGGCCGCAATCAGCCCCAGCATTTT. The genes are TRBV28 and TRBJ1-5; 9 bases fit TRBD1. V lost 4 bases to trimming and J lost 2 bases; unmatched junction nucleotides: 6. This CDR3 is built from 16 residues. The germline V gene encodes CDR1 MDHEN and CDR2 SYDVKM.

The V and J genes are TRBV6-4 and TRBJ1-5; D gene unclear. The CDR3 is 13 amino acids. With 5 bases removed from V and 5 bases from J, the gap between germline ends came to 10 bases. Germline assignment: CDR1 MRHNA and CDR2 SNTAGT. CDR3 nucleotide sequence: TGTGCCAGCAGTCAGGACGGGGATCAGCCCCAGCATTTT. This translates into CASSQDGDQPQHF.

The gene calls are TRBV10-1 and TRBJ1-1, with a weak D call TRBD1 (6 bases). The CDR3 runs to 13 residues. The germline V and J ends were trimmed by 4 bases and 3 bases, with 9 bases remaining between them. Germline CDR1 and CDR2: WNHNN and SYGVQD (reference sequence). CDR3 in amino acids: CASSAQGYTEAFF. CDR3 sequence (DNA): TGCGCCAGCAGTGCACAGGGCTACACTGAAGCTTTCTTT.

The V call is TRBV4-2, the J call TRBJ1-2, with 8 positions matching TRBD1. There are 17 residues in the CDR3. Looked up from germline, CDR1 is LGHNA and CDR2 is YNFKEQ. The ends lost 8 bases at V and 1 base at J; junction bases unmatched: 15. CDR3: CASQATLQGQDNYGYTF. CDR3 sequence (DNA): TGTGCCAGCCAAGCCACGCTCCAGGGACAGGATAACTATGGCTACACCTTC.

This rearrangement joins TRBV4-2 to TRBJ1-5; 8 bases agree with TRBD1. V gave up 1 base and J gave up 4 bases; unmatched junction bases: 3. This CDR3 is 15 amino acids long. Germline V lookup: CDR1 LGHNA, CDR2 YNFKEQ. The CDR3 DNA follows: TGTGCCAGCAGCCAAGGGACAGGGAATAATCAGCCCCAGCATTTT. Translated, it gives CASSQGTGNNQPQHF.